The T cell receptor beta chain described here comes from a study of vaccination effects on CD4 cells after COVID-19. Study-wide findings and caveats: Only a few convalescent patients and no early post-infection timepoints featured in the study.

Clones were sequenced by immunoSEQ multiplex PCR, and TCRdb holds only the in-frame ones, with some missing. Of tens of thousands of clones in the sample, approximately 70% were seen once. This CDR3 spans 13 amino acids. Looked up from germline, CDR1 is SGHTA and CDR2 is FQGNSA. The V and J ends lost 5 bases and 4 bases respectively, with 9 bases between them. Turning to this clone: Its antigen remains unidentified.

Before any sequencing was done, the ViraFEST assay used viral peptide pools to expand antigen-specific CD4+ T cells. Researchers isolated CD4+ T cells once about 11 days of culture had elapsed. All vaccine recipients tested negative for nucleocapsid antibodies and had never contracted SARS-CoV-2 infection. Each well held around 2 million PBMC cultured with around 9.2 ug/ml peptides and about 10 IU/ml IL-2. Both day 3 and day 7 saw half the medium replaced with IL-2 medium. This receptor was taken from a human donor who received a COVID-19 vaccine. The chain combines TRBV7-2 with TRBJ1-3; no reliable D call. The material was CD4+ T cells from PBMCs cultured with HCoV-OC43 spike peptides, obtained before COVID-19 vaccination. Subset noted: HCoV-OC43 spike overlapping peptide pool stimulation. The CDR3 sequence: CASSGSKGNTIYF. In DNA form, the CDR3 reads TGTGCCAGCAGCGGATCAAAGGGAAACACCATATATTTT. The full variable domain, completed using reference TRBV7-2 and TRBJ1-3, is GAGVSQSPSNKVTEKGKDVELRCDPISGHTALYWYRQSLGQGLEFLIYFQGNSAPDKSGLPSDRFSAERTGGSVSTLTIQRTQQEDSAVYLCASSGSKGNTIYFGEGSWLTVV.